These 7 T cell receptor beta chains share one sample of origin, sequenced in a study of T cells in localized non-small cell lung cancer. Using immunoSEQ multiplex PCR, the repertoire was profiled, and TCRdb retains in-frame clones only, with some absent. The table has some 20,000 clones, approximately 90% seen once. Sequenced material: peripheral blood, taken before any cancer treatment. Receptor source: a woman aged 35 to 69 with stage I lung adenocarcinoma.

The rearrangement uses TRBV5-1 and TRBJ1-1; D unclear. The length of the CDR3 is 13 residues. V was clipped by 0 bases and J by 1 base, with 4 bases between them. The germline CDR1 and CDR2 sequences are SGHRS and YFSETQ. CDR3 bases: TGCGCCAGCAGCTTGGGGTCGAACACTGAAGCTTTCTTT. It translates to CASSLGSNTEAFF.

This chain links TRBV5-4 with TRBJ2-6; unclear D gene. The V and J ends lost 1 base and 0 bases respectively, with 8 bases between them. CDR3 length: 16 amino acids. Germline CDR1 is SGHNT and CDR2 is YYREEE (reference sequence). This CDR3 reads CASSLFQNSGANVLTF. As DNA, the CDR3 is TGTGCCAGCAGCTTGTTCCAGAACTCTGGGGCCAACGTCCTGACTTTC. Variable domain in full (rest from reference TRBV5-4 and TRBJ2-6): ETGVTQSPTHLIKTRGQQVTLRCSSQSGHNTVSWYQQALGQGPQFIFQYYREEENGRGNFPPRFSGLQFPNYSSELNVNALELDDSALYLCASSLFQNSGANVLTFGAGSRLTVL.

V and J are TRBV11-2 and TRBJ2-7; no reliable D call. Trimming pared 0 bases from V and 2 bases from J, leaving 8 bases between. This CDR3 region has 14 residues. Looked up from germline, CDR1 is SGHAT and CDR2 is FQNNGV. CDR3 bases: TGTGCCAGCAGCTTAGAGCTCCAAACCTACGAGCAGTACTTC. It is translated as CASSLELQTYEQYF.

The rearrangement uses TRBV7-9 and TRBJ2-2; 8 bases are a match to TRBD2. This CDR3 spans 16 amino acids. Germline loops: CDR1 SEHNR, CDR2 FQNEAQ (reference sequence). V was clipped by 3 bases and J by 0 bases; unmatched bases: 3. CDR3 region: CASSFTSGTNTGELFF. Written as DNA, the CDR3 is TGTGCCAGCAGCTTCACTAGCGGAACGAACACCGGGGAGCTGTTTTTT.

The chain couples TRBV7-8 to TRBJ2-1, with 7 nucleotides matching TRBD2. Germline loops: CDR1 SGHVS, CDR2 FQNEAQ. This CDR3 contains 14 residues. The V gene end was trimmed by 1 base and the J gene end by 10 bases; junction bases not matched to a gene: 7. CDR3 coding DNA: TGTGCCAGCAGCTTAGGGTTTGGGCGGGGGGAGCAGTTCTTC. This encodes CASSLGFGRGEQFF.

V is TRBV7-2 and J is TRBJ2-7, with 9 bases matching TRBD1. The CDR3 is 13 amino acids. The germline V gene has CDR1 SGHTA and CDR2 FQGNSA. V dropped 5 bases and J dropped 4; count of bases not matched to a gene: 3. The CDR3 region has the DNA TGTGCCAGCAGCCCGGACAGGGGTTACGAGCAGTACTTC. This translates into CASSPDRGYEQYF.

The V call is TRBV7-2, the J call TRBJ2-1; D is undetermined. Deletions cut 2 bases from V and 8 bases from J, with 13 bases between. The germline gives CDR1 SGHTA, CDR2 FQGNSA. The CDR3 extends over 14 amino acids. The CDR3 nucleotides are TGTGCCAGCAGCTTAAACCTGAACCGTCATGAGCAGTTCTTC. This encodes CASSLNLNRHEQFF.